This T cell receptor beta chain was recorded in a study of T cells of healthy individuals. TCRdb fed the 5' RACE reads into MiXCR, producing one record per CDR3 protein. The data contain under 70,000 distinct CDR3 sequences, roughly 15% of them singletons. In germline, CDR1 is KGHSH, CDR2 LQKENI. The CDR3 totals 14 residues. V was cut by 2 bases and J by 7 bases, with 14 bases left in between. The chain employs TRBV18 and TRBJ1-2, with D possibly being TRBD1 (5 bases). This TCR was recovered from a human donor in good health. The CDR3 loop is CASSPSAGLGGYTF. The CDR3 coding sequence is TGTGCCAGCTCACCATCGGCAGGGCTGGGTGGCTACACCTTC.